This TCR beta chain was documented in a study of OX40 agonist ivuxolimab in advanced cancers. Study-level information: Subjects had a mean age of roughly 60 years, with a range of 23 to 79; about 83% were male. Three patients responded partially, comprising one with hepatocellular carcinoma and two with cutaneous melanoma.

On cycle 4 day 1 and cycle 7 day 1, as well as at baseline, blood was sampled. The CDR3 contains 15 residues. CDR1 and CDR2 (germline): MDHEN, SYDVKM. V gave up 4 bases and J gave up 2 bases; unmatched junction bases: 4. Using immunoSEQ multiplex PCR, the repertoire was profiled, and TCRdb retains in-frame clones only, with some absent. The sample has about 32,000 clones, about nine tenths seen once. A note on this clone: The antigen remains undetermined.

Study conclusions and caveats: At 0.1-3.0 mg/kg, partial responders had clonal expansion among the lowest observed.

The J gene is TRBJ2-3, the V gene TRBV28, with TRBD2 matching over 9 bases. The sample was CD4+ or CD8+ T cells sorted from blood, taken in a trial of the OX40 agonist ivuxolimab. The TCR comes from an adult with an advanced solid tumor such as melanoma, head and neck, liver or kidney cancer. CDR3 nucleotides: TGTGCCAGCAGTTATGGGACTAGCAACACAGATACGCAGTATTTT. It encodes CASSYGTSNTDTQYF.